The 2 T cell receptor beta chains given below trace back to one sample, sequenced in a study of human T cells and chemical hapten exposure. Via MiXCR, TCRdb re-called the RACE reads, giving one row per CDR3 protein. The sample consists of around 150,000 distinct CDR3 sequences, more than 14% of them appearing once. Time point meaning: patch test 1, 2 weeks after DPC sensitization. Treatment meaning: therapeutic diphenylcyclopropenone sensitization with weekly scalp DPC. Sample: whole blood, taken in connection with sensitization to the hapten diphenylcyclopropenone (DPC). Every receptor here comes from a woman aged 25 to 45 with alopecia areata. Some clones in this sample may be carry-over from other donors' samples.

The chain uses TRBV6-4 and TRBJ2-6; 9 bases fit TRBD1. This CDR3 contains 17 residues. Germline V gene lookup returns CDR1 MRHNA and CDR2 SNTAGT. V was clipped by 5 bases and J by 1 base; unmatched bases: 6. The CDR3 DNA follows: TGTGCCAGCAGTACAGGGGGCAGCGGATCTGGGGCCAACGTCCTGACTTTC. Translated, it gives CASSTGGSGSGANVLTF.

This clonotype was recorded many times. V is TRBV9 and J is TRBJ1-1, with 7 bases matching TRBD1. Trimming at V came to 3 bases and at J to 5 bases, leaving 4 bases not matched to a gene. The V gene's germline CDR1 is SGDLS and CDR2 YYNGEE. This CDR3 contains 13 residues. In nucleotides, the CDR3 is TGTGCCAGCAGCGGTATCAGGGGGACTGAAGCTTTCTTT. Its translation: CASSGIRGTEAFF. Complete variable domain (other parts from reference TRBV9 and TRBJ1-1): DSGVTQTPKHLITATGQRVTLRCSPRSGDLSVYWYQQSLDQGLQFLIQYYNGEERAKGNILERFSAQQFPDLHSELNLSSLELGDSALYFCASSGIRGTEAFFGQGTRLTVV.